This note documents a single T cell receptor (beta chain) sequence. Its antigen remains unidentified. This CDR3 spans 13 amino acids. Germline V CDR1 and CDR2: SGHDN, FVKESK. Trimming pared 4 bases from V and 1 base from J, leaving 8 bases between. The data belong to a study of response to subunit inactivated influenza vaccine. Study observations and caveats: That few new T cells are recruited by each seasonal influenza vaccination was the authors' suggestion.

TCRdb redid the calling of the RT-PCR reads with MiXCR, one entry per CDR3 protein. The repertoire holds hundreds of thousands of distinct CDR3 sequences, 9.5% to 13% seen once, with roughly 12% in the top ten. This receptor was taken from a man aged 50 or older who received an inactivated influenza vaccine. Here the sequenced sample was PBMCs from blood, taken roughly 48 days after vaccination. V gene TRBV14 combines with J gene TRBJ2-7; D is ambiguous. The CDR3, as DNA: TGTGCCAGCAGCCCGCAGAATTCCTACGAGCAGTACTTC. Its translation is CASSPQNSYEQYF.